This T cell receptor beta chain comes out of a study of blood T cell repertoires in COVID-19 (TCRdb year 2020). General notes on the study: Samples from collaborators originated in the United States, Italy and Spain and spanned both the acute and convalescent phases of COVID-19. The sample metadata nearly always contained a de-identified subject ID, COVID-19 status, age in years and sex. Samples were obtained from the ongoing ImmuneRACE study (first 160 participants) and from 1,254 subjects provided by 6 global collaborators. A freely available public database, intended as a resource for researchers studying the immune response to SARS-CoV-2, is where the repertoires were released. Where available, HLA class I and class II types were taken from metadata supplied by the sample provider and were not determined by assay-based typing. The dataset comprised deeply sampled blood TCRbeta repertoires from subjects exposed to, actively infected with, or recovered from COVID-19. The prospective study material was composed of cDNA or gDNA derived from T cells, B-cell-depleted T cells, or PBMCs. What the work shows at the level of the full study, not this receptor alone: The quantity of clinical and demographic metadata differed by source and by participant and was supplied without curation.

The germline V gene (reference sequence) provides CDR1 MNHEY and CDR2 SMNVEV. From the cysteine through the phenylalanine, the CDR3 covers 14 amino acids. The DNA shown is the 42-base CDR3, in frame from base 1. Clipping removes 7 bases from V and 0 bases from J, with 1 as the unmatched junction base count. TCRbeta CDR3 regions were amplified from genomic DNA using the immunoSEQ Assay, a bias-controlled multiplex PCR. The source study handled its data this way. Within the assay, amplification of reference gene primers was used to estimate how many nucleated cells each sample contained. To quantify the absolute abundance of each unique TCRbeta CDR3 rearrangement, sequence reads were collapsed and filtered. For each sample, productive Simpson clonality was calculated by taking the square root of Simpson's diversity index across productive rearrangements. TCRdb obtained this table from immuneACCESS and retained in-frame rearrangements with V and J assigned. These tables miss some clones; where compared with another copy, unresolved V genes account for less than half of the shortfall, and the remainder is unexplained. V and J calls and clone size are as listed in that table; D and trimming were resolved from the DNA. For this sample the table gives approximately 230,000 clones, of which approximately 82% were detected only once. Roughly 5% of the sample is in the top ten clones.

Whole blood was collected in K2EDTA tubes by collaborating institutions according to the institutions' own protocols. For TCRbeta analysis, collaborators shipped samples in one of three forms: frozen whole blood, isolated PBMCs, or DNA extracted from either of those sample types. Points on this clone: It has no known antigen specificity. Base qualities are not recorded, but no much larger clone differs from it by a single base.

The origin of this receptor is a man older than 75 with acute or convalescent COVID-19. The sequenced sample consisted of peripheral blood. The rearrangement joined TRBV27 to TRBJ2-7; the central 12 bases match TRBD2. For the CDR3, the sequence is CASKTSGSSYEQYF. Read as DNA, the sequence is TGTGCCAGCAAGACTAGCGGGAGCTCCTACGAGCAGTACTTC.